Following are 4 T cell receptor beta chains from one sample sequenced in a study of blood T cell repertoires in COVID-19. Measured with immunoSEQ multiplex PCR; TCRdb has only the in-frame clones, and not every one. Of over 100,000 clones listed, about 91% are singletons. The sample was peripheral blood. These receptors came from a young man with acute or convalescent COVID-19.

V usage is TRBV5-1 and J usage is TRBJ2-3, with a possible D match to TRBD1 (6 bases). V dropped 4 bases and J dropped 3 bases, with 15 bases sitting between them. In germline, CDR1 is SGHRS, CDR2 YFSETQ. CDR3 length: 15 amino acids. The CDR3 protein is CASSVAGVPTDTQYF. CDR3 nucleotides: TGCGCCAGCAGCGTAGCAGGGGTTCCGACAGATACGCAGTATTTT.

The V and J genes are TRBV6-1 and TRBJ1-3; possibly TRBD1 for D (6 bases). V lost 1 base and J lost 4, with 14 bases in between. The CDR3 is 16 residues long. CDR1 MNHNS and CDR2 SASEGT come from the germline V gene. Here the CDR3 reads CASSEEGGALGNTIYF. For the CDR3, the DNA is TGTGCCAGCAGTGAAGAAGGGGGGGCGCTCGGAAACACCATATATTTT.

This chain uses TRBV11-2 with TRBJ1-6; D perhaps matches TRBD1 (5 bases). V lost 1 base to trimming and J lost 10 bases, with 14 bases between them. Germline assignment: CDR1 SGHAT and CDR2 FQNNGV. The CDR3 loop spans 15 amino acids. CDR3 in DNA: TGTGCCAGCAGCTTAGGCCAGGGAAGCTGGTCACCCCTCCACTTT. Amino acids: CASSLGQGSWSPLHF.

The chain uses TRBV7-2 and TRBJ1-2, with 11 bases lining up with TRBD1. The CDR3 spans 14 residues. The germline V gene encodes CDR1 SGHTA and CDR2 FQGNSA. Unmatched junction bases numbered 3, after V lost 3 bases and J lost 6 bases. This CDR3 is CASSFQGQGDGYTF. CDR3 coding DNA: TGTGCCAGCAGCTTCCAGGGACAGGGGGATGGCTACACCTTC. Filled out from reference TRBV7-2 and TRBJ1-2, the complete variable domain reads GAGVSQSPSNKVTEKGKDVELRCDPISGHTALYWYRQSLGQGLEFLIYFQGNSAPDKSGLPSDRFSAERTGGSVSTLTIQRTQQEDSAVYLCASSFQGQGDGYTFGSGTRLTVV.